This T cell receptor beta chain was captured by sequencing in a study of shared clonotypes between healthy human individuals. The protocol was immunoSEQ multiplex PCR, while the TCRdb copy is restricted to in-frame clones and leaves out a portion. The table has 2 million to 2.5 million clones, nearly 97% seen once; the top ten hold around 0.13%. With V trimmed by 1 base and J by 9 bases, 5 bases remained unmatched. Germline V lookup: CDR1 MDHEN, CDR2 SYDVKM. The CDR3 runs 14 residues. The sequence was obtained from a young man in good health. This chain links TRBV28 with TRBJ1-5; 8 nucleotides align to TRBD1. Input material: naive CD4+ T cells sorted from blood. The sample's subset: CD45RA+ positively selected. CDR3: CASSLSTGGPPQHF. The CDR3 DNA reads TGTGCCAGCAGTTTATCCACAGGGGGACCGCCCCAGCATTTT.